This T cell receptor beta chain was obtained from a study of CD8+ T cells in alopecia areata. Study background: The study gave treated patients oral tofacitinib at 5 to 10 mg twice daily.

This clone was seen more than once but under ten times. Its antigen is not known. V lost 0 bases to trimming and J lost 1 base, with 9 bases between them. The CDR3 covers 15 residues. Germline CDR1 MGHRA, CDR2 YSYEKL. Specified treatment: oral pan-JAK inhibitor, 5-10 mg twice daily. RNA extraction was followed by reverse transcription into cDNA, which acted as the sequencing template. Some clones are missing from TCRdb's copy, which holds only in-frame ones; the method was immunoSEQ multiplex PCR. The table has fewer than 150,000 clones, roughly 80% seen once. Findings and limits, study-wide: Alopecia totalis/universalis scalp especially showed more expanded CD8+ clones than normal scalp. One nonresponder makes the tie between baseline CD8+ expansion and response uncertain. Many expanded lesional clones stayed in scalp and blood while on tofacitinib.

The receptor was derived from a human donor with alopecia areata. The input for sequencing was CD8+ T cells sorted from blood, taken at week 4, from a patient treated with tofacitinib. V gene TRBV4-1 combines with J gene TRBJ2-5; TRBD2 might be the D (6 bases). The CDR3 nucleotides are TGCGCCAGCAGCCAAGACCGGGGGTTCCAAGAGACCCAGTACTTC. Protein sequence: CASSQDRGFQETQYF.